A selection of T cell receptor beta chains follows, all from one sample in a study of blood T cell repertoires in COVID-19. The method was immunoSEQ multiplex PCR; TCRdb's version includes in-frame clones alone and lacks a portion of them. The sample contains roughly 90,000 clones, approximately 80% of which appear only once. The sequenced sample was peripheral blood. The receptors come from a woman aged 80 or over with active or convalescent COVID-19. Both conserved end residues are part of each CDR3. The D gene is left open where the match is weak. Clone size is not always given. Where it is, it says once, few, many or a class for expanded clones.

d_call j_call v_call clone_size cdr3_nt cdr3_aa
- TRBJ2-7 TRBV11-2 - TGTGCCAGCAGCTTAGATCAGATTACCTACGAGCAGTACTTC CASSLDQITYEQYF
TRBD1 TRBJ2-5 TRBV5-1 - TGCGCCAGCAGCTTGTACAGGGGGCAAGAGACCCAGTACTTC CASSLYRGQETQYF
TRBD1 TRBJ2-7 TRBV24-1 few TGTGCCACCAGTGATTGGGACAGCTACGAGCAGTACTTC CATSDWDSYEQYF
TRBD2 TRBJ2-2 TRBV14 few TGTGCCAGCAGCCAAGGCTTAGCGGGAGCGGTCACCGGGGAGCTGTTTTTT CASSQGLAGAVTGELFF
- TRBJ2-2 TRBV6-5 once TGTGCCATCAGTCGGACTCAGGGGACCGGGGAGCTGTTTTTT CAISRTQGTGELFF
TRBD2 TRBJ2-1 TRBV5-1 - TGCGCCAGCAGCTTGAAGTTAGCGGGAGGGCCCAGTGAGCAGTTCTTC CASSLKLAGGPSEQFF
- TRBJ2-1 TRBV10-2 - TGCGCCACCCGGAGTGTCAACAATGAGCAGTTCTTC CATRSVNNEQFF
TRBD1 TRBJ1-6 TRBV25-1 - TGTGCCAGCGGGGGGACAGGGTCTAATTCACCCCTCCACTTT CASGGTGSNSPLHF
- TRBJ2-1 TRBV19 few TGTGCCAGTAGTCCCCTGTCGGTCGGTAATGAGCAGTTCTTC CASSPLSVGNEQFF
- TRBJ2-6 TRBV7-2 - TGTGCCAGCAGCTTAGCCGGTCCTGGGGCCAACGTCCTGACTTTC CASSLAGPGANVLTF
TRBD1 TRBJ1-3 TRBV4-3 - TGCGCCAGCAGCCAAGATAGCGGTCAGGGGGTCGCAAACACCATATATTTT CASSQDSGQGVANTIYF
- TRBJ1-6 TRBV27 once TGTGCCAGCAGTTTATGGGGGGTTAATTCACCCCTCCACTTT CASSLWGVNSPLHF
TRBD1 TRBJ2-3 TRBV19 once TGTGCCAGTAGCCCAGGACAGGCGGGCGCAGATACGCAGTATTTT CASSPGQAGADTQYF
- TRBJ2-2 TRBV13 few TGTGCCAGCAGCTTGCGGCCTAGCGAACGAACCGGGGAGCTGTTTTTT CASSLRPSERTGELFF
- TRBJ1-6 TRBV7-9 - TGTGCCAGCAGCTTAGTAGACATACTTAACTCACCCCTCCACTTT CASSLVDILNSPLHF
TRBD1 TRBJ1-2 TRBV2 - TGTGCCGATAGGGGACAGACTCTGGACTATGGCTACACCTTC CADRGQTLDYGYTF
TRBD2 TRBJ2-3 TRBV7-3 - TGTGCCAGCAGCTTATACCCACAAGTAGCGGGGAGGGGCACAGATACGCAGTATTTT CASSLYPQVAGRGTDTQYF
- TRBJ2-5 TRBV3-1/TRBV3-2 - TGTGCCAGCAGCCAAGGTCCGGGGGTTAAGGCCCAGTACTTC CASSQGPGVKAQYF
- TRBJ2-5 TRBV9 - TGTGCCAGCAGCGTCCAGGGGTGGGAGGGAGAGACCCAGTACTTC CASSVQGWEGETQYF
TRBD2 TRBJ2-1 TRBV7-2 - TGTGCCAGCAGCTTATTGAGAGCGGGGGGATACAATGAGCAGTTCTTC CASSLLRAGGYNEQFF
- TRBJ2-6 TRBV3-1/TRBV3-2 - TGTGCCAGCAGCCAAGGGCTTTTCTCTGGGGCCAACGTCCTGACTTTC CASSQGLFSGANVLTF
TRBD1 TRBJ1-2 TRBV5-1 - TGCGCCAGCAAGGGGGCCTATGGCTACACCTTC CASKGAYGYTF
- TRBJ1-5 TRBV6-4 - TGTGCCAGCAGTGCCCAACCAGGTGGCAATCAGCCCCAGCATTTT CASSAQPGGNQPQHF
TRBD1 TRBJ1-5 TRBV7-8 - TGTGCCAGCAGCTTAAAGGGCAGGGGGAGTGGCAATCAGCCCCAGCATTTT CASSLKGRGSGNQPQHF
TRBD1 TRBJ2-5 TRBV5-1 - TGCGCCAGCAGCTGGAGAACAGGGGCCCAAGAGACCCAGTACTTC CASSWRTGAQETQYF
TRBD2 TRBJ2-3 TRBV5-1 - TGCACCAGCAGCTTGATTGGGGGAGGGCCAGATACGCAGTATTTT CTSSLIGGGPDTQYF
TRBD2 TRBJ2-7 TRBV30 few TGTGCCTGGACGTTAACTAGCGGGAGCGGATACGAGCAGTACTTC CAWTLTSGSGYEQYF
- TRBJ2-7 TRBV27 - TGTGCCAGCAGTTTATGGCAGGGCCCCTACGAGCAGTACTTC CASSLWQGPYEQYF